The 31 T cell receptor beta chains presented below share a single source sample, sequenced in a study of T cell responses to AZD1222 COVID-19 vaccine. The table came from immunoSEQ multiplex PCR; TCRdb's copy has only in-frame clones and leaves some out. The sample contains some 40,000 clones, 80% to 90% of which appear only once. The sample was peripheral blood, taken 28 days after the second dose of the MenACWY control vaccine. These receptors originate from an adult who received the MenACWY meningococcal vaccine as a control.

The V call is TRBV7-9, the J call TRBJ2-6; D call uncertain. Germline lookup yields CDR1 SEHNR and CDR2 FQNEAQ (reference sequence). V dropped 8 bases and J dropped 0 bases, with 5 bases sitting between them. The CDR3 length is 13 residues. CDR3 loop: CASGNSGANVLTF. In DNA form, the CDR3 reads TGTGCCAGCGGGAACTCTGGGGCCAACGTCCTGACTTTC.

This chain connects TRBV9 to TRBJ2-6; D gene ambiguous. This CDR3 has 15 residues. V was shortened by 3 bases and J by 0 bases, with 7 bases between the two germline ends. Germline V gives CDR1 SGDLS, CDR2 YYNGEE. The CDR3: CASSGRFSGANVLTF. The CDR3 DNA is TGTGCCAGCAGCGGCCGCTTCTCTGGGGCCAACGTCCTGACTTTC.

This clone was detected only a few times. The chain joins TRBV30 to TRBJ1-2; 11 bases are a match to TRBD1. This CDR3 comprises 15 residues. The V segment lost 3 bases and the J segment 1 base; nucleotides outside the gene matches: 4. The germline gives CDR1 GTSNPN, CDR2 SVGIG (reference sequence). CDR3 DNA sequence: TGTGCCTGGAGAGGACAGGGGGCCCTTAACTATGGCTACACCTTC. Translation: CAWRGQGALNYGYTF.

This clone was detected only once. The V call is TRBV7-9, the J call TRBJ2-7; no firm D call. Germline V gene sequence: CDR1 SEHNR, CDR2 FQNEAQ (reference sequence). The CDR3 length is 13 residues. Trimming left V 5 bases short and J 2 bases short, with 10 bases between. As DNA, the CDR3 is TGTGCCAGCAGCAGGGCAGGAGCCTACGAGCAGTACTTC. It codes for CASSRAGAYEQYF. Supplemented by reference TRBV7-9 and TRBJ2-7, the full variable domain reads DTGVSQNPRHKITKRGQNVTFRCDPISEHNRLYWYRQTLGQGPEFLTYFQNEAQLEKSRLLSDRFSAERPKGSFSTLEIQRTEQGDSAMYLCASSRAGAYEQYFGPGTRLTVT.

This chain links TRBV25-1 with TRBJ2-3; 7 bases match TRBD1. This CDR3 region has 12 residues. Germline trimming cut 6 bases from V and 10 bases from J; bases unmatched to any gene: 7. Germline CDR1 MGHDK, CDR2 SYGVNS. CDR3: CASRGQSVSQYF. The DNA of the CDR3 is TGTGCCAGCAGGGGACAGTCCGTATCGCAGTATTTT. The full variable domain, completed using reference TRBV25-1 and TRBJ2-3, is EADIYQTPRYLVIGTGKKITLECSQTMGHDKMYWYQQDPGMELHLIHYSYGVNSTEKGDLSSESTVSRIRTEHFPLTLESARPSHTSQYLCASRGQSVSQYFGPGTRLTVL.

The chain recombines TRBV28 with TRBJ2-5, with 7 bases that match TRBD1. The germline V gene encodes CDR1 MDHEN and CDR2 SYDVKM. V was clipped by 5 bases and J by 1 base; unmatched bases: 4. The CDR3 is made up of 14 amino acids. The CDR3 DNA sequence: TGTGCCAGCAGTACAAGACAGGGCCAAGAGACCCAGTACTTC. Its protein is CASSTRQGQETQYF.

The chain is built from TRBV21-1 and TRBJ1-5; the table's D call, TRBD1, was not checked against the DNA. TRBV21-1 is termed a pseudogene. The CDR3 runs to 16 residues. CDR3 nucleotide sequence: TGTGCCAGCAGCCGACAGCAACAGTATAGCAATCAGCCCCAGCATTTT. This sequence encodes CASSRQQQYSNQPQHF.

The chain carries TRBV5-6 and TRBJ2-3, with D unresolved. CDR3 length: 15 amino acids. Germline-derived CDR1 and CDR2 are SGHDT and YYEEEE. V was shortened by 0 bases and J by 0 bases, with 8 bases between the two germline ends. The CDR3 sequence: CASSLVVASTDTQYF. The CDR3 DNA reads TGTGCCAGCAGCTTGGTGGTGGCTAGCACAGATACGCAGTATTTT.

This clone was recorded once. The V call is TRBV3-1 (or the pseudogene TRBV3-2), the J call TRBJ2-1; D is tentatively TRBD1 or TRBD2 (6 bases each). The CDR3 extends over 16 amino acids. The germline gives CDR1 LGHDT, CDR2 YNNKEL (reference sequence). The V end lost 4 bases, the J end lost 2 bases, and 15 bases lay between the germline ends. The CDR3 bases are TGTGCCAGCAGCCCCACCCCGAGGGGGGCCTACAATGAGCAGTTCTTC. This sequence encodes CASSPTPRGAYNEQFF.

V usage is TRBV5-4 and J usage is TRBJ2-4; D gene uncertain. The germline CDR1 and CDR2 sequences are SGHNT and YYREEE (reference sequence). Trimming cost V 0 bases and J 3 bases, with 13 bases left between them. The CDR3 extends over 16 amino acids. The CDR3 here is CASSLEQRVGKNIQYF. CDR3 DNA sequence: TGTGCCAGCAGCTTGGAACAACGTGTGGGCAAAAACATTCAGTACTTC. Variable domain in full (rest from reference TRBV5-4 and TRBJ2-4): ETGVTQSPTHLIKTRGQQVTLRCSSQSGHNTVSWYQQALGQGPQFIFQYYREEENGRGNFPPRFSGLQFPNYSSELNVNALELDDSALYLCASSLEQRVGKNIQYFGAGTRLSVL.

The V gene is TRBV2, the J gene TRBJ2-7; D unclear. The CDR3 runs 12 residues. Germline V gives CDR1 SNHLY, CDR2 FYNNEI. Trimming took off 8 bases at V and 6 bases at J, with 14 bases between the two ends. The CDR3 sequence: CASQISVAEQYF. The CDR3 coding sequence is TGTGCCAGCCAGATCTCTGTGGCCGAGCAGTACTTC.

The rearrangement uses TRBV5-1 and TRBJ2-3; the match to TRBD1 covers 8 bases. This CDR3 is built from 15 residues. CDR1 and CDR2 (germline): SGHRS, YFSETQ. Trimming took 4 bases from V and 2 from J; bases not matched to a gene: 6. In DNA, the CDR3 is TGCGCCAGCAGCCTATGGACAGGGTCCACAGATACGCAGTATTTT. This encodes CASSLWTGSTDTQYF.

The chain combines TRBV9 with TRBJ1-2, with 7 nucleotides matching TRBD1. The germline V gene has CDR1 SGDLS and CDR2 YYNGEE. Trimming cost V 0 bases and J 5 bases; bases outside gene matches: 16. CDR3 size: 18 residues. CDR3 nucleotide sequence: TGTGCCAGCAGCGTAGCTGCAGGGGGAGTTGGTGGATCTTATGGCTACACCTTC. It yields the protein CASSVAAGGVGGSYGYTF.

The rearrangement uses TRBV19 and TRBJ2-7; tentatively, D is TRBD2 (5 bases). CDR1 LNHDA and CDR2 SQIVND come from the germline V gene (reference sequence). CDR3 size: 14 residues. The V and J ends lost 5 bases and 2 bases respectively, with 13 bases between them. The CDR3: CASSDIAGPYEQYF. DNA of the CDR3: TGTGCCAGTAGTGATATTGCGGGTCCCTACGAGCAGTACTTC. The variable domain in full, completed from reference TRBV19 and TRBJ2-7, reads DGGITQSPKYLFRKEGQNVTLSCEQNLNHDAMYWYRQDPGQGLRLIYYSQIVNDFQKGDIAEGYSVSREKKESFPLTVTSAQKNPTAFYLCASSDIAGPYEQYFGPGTRLTVT.

The gene calls are TRBV3-1 (or the pseudogene TRBV3-2) and TRBJ1-5; D is unresolved. Germline V gene lookup returns CDR1 LGHDT and CDR2 YNNKEL (reference sequence). The CDR3 consists of 14 residues. Trimming removed 2 bases from V and 2 bases from J, with 7 bases in between. This chain's CDR3 is CASSQSGGNQPQHF. The CDR3 nucleotides are TGTGCCAGCAGCCAATCTGGTGGCAATCAGCCCCAGCATTTT.

The chain employs TRBV5-1 and TRBJ2-1; 13 bases line up with TRBD2. The CDR3 loop spans 15 amino acids. CDR1 is SGHRS and CDR2 is YFSETQ in the germline V gene. J gave up 3 bases and V 5 bases, and 2 bases lay outside the gene matches. Here the CDR3 DNA reads TGCGCCAGCAGATGGACTAGCGGGAGCTACAATGAGCAGTTCTTC. Protein sequence: CASRWTSGSYNEQFF.

The chain employs TRBV5-1 and TRBJ1-3; D not resolved. The CDR3 is 14 amino acids. Germline CDR1 and CDR2: SGHRS and YFSETQ. V shed 0 bases and J shed 4 bases, with 8 bases lying between them. CDR3 protein: CASSLEAAGNTIYF. Here the CDR3 DNA reads TGCGCCAGCAGCTTGGAGGCGGCAGGAAACACCATATATTTT.

This clone was picked up one time. This chain uses TRBV19 with TRBJ1-2; D ambiguous. This CDR3 is 13 amino acids long. Trimming pared 3 bases from V and 0 bases from J, leaving 5 bases between. Per the germline V gene, CDR1 is LNHDA and CDR2 is SQIVND (reference sequence). CDR3 in DNA: TGTGCCAGTAGTATGCCAGCTAACTATGGCTACACCTTC. Translated: CASSMPANYGYTF. Filled out from reference TRBV19 and TRBJ1-2, the complete variable domain reads DGGITQSPKYLFRKEGQNVTLSCEQNLNHDAMYWYRQDPGQGLRLIYYSQIVNDFQKGDIAEGYSVSREKKESFPLTVTSAQKNPTAFYLCASSMPANYGYTFGSGTRLTVV.

The V and J genes are TRBV7-9 and TRBJ1-1; D gene uncertain. The germline V and J ends were trimmed by 5 bases and 0 bases, with 7 bases remaining between them. This CDR3 region has 13 residues. Germline V CDR1 and CDR2: SEHNR, FQNEAQ (reference sequence). CDR3 bases: TGTGCCAGCAGCGTCCAATTGAACACTGAAGCTTTCTTT. This gives the protein CASSVQLNTEAFF.

This clone was detected only a few times. V is TRBV15 and J is TRBJ1-2, with 9 bases aligning to TRBD1. Germline CDR1 reads LNHNV; CDR2 reads YYDKDF (reference sequence). The CDR3 consists of 15 residues. Germline trimming cut 5 bases from V and 8 bases from J; bases unmatched to any gene: 12. DNA for the CDR3: TGTGCCACCAGCGTAGGCCCAATCGGGACAGGGGGCTACACCTTC. It translates to CATSVGPIGTGGYTF.

V and J are TRBV25-1 and TRBJ2-1, with D unclear. The CDR3 is 11 amino acids. Looked up from germline, CDR1 is MGHDK and CDR2 is SYGVNS. Trimming shortened V by 5 bases and J by 9 bases, and 8 bases separated the two germline ends. The CDR3 region is CASSIYVEQFF. In DNA, the CDR3 is TGTGCCAGCAGTATCTATGTTGAGCAGTTCTTC.

The chain has TRBV5-6 and TRBJ1-2, with D maybe TRBD1 (5 bases). Per germline, CDR1 SGHDT and CDR2 YYEEEE. V was pared by 1 base and J by 3 bases, with 10 bases between. This CDR3 region has 14 residues. The CDR3 here is CASSLSVGDYGYTF. CDR3 coding DNA: TGTGCCAGCAGCTTGAGTGTGGGGGACTATGGCTACACCTTC.

The chain employs TRBV7-9 and TRBJ2-7; 7 positions match TRBD1. Germline V gene lookup returns CDR1 SEHNR and CDR2 FQNEAQ (reference sequence). J was trimmed by 7 bases and V by 5 bases; bases with no gene match: 11. This CDR3 has 14 amino acids. Written as DNA, the CDR3 is TGTGCCAGCAGCATGACAGGGTTCTCAGGGGAGCAGTACTTC. Translation: CASSMTGFSGEQYF.

The rearrangement uses TRBV27 and TRBJ1-6; D uncertain. The germline V and J ends were trimmed by 6 bases and 8 bases, with 17 bases remaining between them. Germline CDR1 is MNHEY and CDR2 is SMNVEV (reference sequence). This CDR3 has 15 amino acids. CDR3 in DNA: TGTGCCAGCAGCCCGAACGGGAGGGTTCATTCACCCCTCCACTTT. The encoded protein is CASSPNGRVHSPLHF.

The genes are TRBV4-1 and TRBJ2-3; 7 nucleotides match TRBD2. The J segment lost 1 base and the V segment lost 0 bases, leaving 4 bases of the junction unmatched. This CDR3 comprises 16 residues. The germline gives CDR1 MGHRA, CDR2 YSYEKL. In DNA form, the CDR3 reads TGCGCCAGCAGCCAAGATCCCCTAGCGGGCACAGATACGCAGTATTTT. It yields the protein CASSQDPLAGTDTQYF.

This chain joins TRBV19 and TRBJ2-1, with TRBD2 matching over 12 bases. The V and J ends lost 5 bases and 15 bases, in that order; junction bases with no gene match: 5. There are 12 residues in the CDR3. Germline V gene sequence: CDR1 LNHDA, CDR2 SQIVND (reference sequence). In DNA form, the CDR3 reads TGTGCCAGTAGTTTCCTAGCGGGGGGGCTGTTCTTC. It translates to CASSFLAGGLFF.

The chain employs TRBV6-5 and TRBJ1-4; weak D call: TRBD1 (6 bases). The CDR3 contains 14 residues. V lost 6 bases and J lost 1, with 9 bases in between. From germline, CDR1 is MNHEY and CDR2 SVGAGI. CDR3: CASRDRGTNEKLFF. The CDR3 bases are TGTGCCAGCAGGGACAGAGGAACTAATGAAAAACTGTTTTTT.

V and J are TRBV19 and TRBJ2-5; possibly TRBD1 or TRBD2 for D (6 bases each). Germline assignment: CDR1 LNHDA and CDR2 SQIVND (reference sequence). There are 16 residues in the CDR3. Trimming removed 0 bases at V and 5 bases at J, with 16 bases between. The CDR3 region has the DNA TGTGCCAGTAGTATAGATCGAGGAGGGGGGACGGAGACCCAGTACTTC. It specifies CASSIDRGGGTETQYF.

V gene TRBV28 combines with J gene TRBJ2-7; 11 bases map to TRBD1. The CDR3 runs to 15 residues. Trimming took 6 bases from V and 1 from J; bases not matched to a gene: 5. CDR1 and CDR2 from the germline V gene are MDHEN and SYDVKM. The CDR3 nucleotides are TGTGCCAGCAGGGACAGGGGGCAAGTGTCCTACGAGCAGTACTTC. Translating it yields CASRDRGQVSYEQYF.

This clone was seen just once. This chain uses TRBV4-1 with TRBJ2-2; 7 bases line up with TRBD2. The V and J ends lost 0 bases and 6 bases, in that order; junction bases with no gene match: 1. The CDR3 has 14 amino acids. Per germline, CDR1 MGHRA and CDR2 YSYEKL. The CDR3 DNA reads as TGCGCCAGCAGCCAAGAGACTAGCCCCGGGGAGCTGTTTTTT. Translation gives CASSQETSPGELFF.

This clone came up once. V usage is TRBV3-1 (or the pseudogene TRBV3-2) and J usage is TRBJ1-1, with D tentatively TRBD1 (5 bases). This CDR3 is 14 amino acids long. V was shortened by 3 bases and J by 6 bases, with 14 bases between the two germline ends. The germline V gene has CDR1 LGHDT and CDR2 YNNKEL (reference sequence). CDR3 coding DNA: TGTGCCAGCAGCCACCGGACAACCGCCTCTGAAGCTTTCTTT. Translated: CASSHRTTASEAFF.